One sample yielded the 9 T cell receptor beta chains listed below, sequenced in a study of blood T cell repertoires in COVID-19. The table came from immunoSEQ multiplex PCR; TCRdb's copy has only in-frame clones and leaves some out. The sample has hundreds of thousands of clones; approximately 90% are singletons. The sequenced material came from peripheral blood. All receptors derive from a woman in her 50s who had recovered from COVID-19.

This clone was recorded many times. V is TRBV19 and J is TRBJ1-5; D possibly corresponds to TRBD1 (6 bases). The length of the CDR3 is 17 residues. V lost 2 bases and J lost 1, with 15 bases in between. Germline CDR1 is LNHDA and CDR2 is SQIVND (reference sequence). The CDR3 DNA is TGTGCCAGTAGTATAATCACAGGGCGTTTGAGCAATCAGCCCCAGCATTTT. Translated: CASSIITGRLSNQPQHF.

In nucleotides, the CDR3 is TGTGCCAGCAGCCCCCTGGGTCTAGCGAGTCGCACAGATACGCAGTATTTT. It codes for CASSPLGLASRTDTQYF. The V call is TRBV11-2, the J call TRBJ2-3; the D gene is possibly TRBD2 (6 bases). V lost 5 bases and J lost 1, with 19 bases in between. CDR1 SGHAT and CDR2 FQNNGV come from the germline V gene. CDR3 length equals 17 residues.

The chain carries TRBV7-2 and TRBJ1-2, with 7 bases that match TRBD1. The CDR3 totals 14 residues. Germline V gives CDR1 SGHTA, CDR2 FQGNSA. After removal of 3 bases from V and 0 bases from J, the junction contained 1 base not matched to a gene. CDR3 loop: CASSLDRTNYGYTF. The CDR3 region has the DNA TGTGCCAGCAGCTTGGACAGGACTAACTATGGCTACACCTTC.

Only one count was recorded for this clone. This chain joins TRBV9 and TRBJ2-3, with D uncertain. Germline-derived CDR1 and CDR2 are SGDLS and YYNGEE. V was cut by 3 bases and J by 4 bases, with 12 bases left in between. This CDR3 contains 14 residues. This CDR3 is CASSETSPPDTQYF. CDR3 bases: TGTGCCAGCAGCGAGACAAGTCCCCCAGATACGCAGTATTTT. The full variable domain, completed using reference TRBV9 and TRBJ2-3, is DSGVTQTPKHLITATGQRVTLRCSPRSGDLSVYWYQQSLDQGLQFLIQYYNGEERAKGNILERFSAQQFPDLHSELNLSSLELGDSALYFCASSETSPPDTQYFGPGTRLTVL.

The chain recombines TRBV2 with TRBJ1-4; D is possibly TRBD1 (5 bases). The V and J ends lost 4 bases and 0 bases respectively, with 9 bases between them. Germline assignment: CDR1 SNHLY and CDR2 FYNNEI. The CDR3 loop spans 15 amino acids. The CDR3 coding sequence is TGTGCCAGCAGTGCAGACAGTGCAACTAATGAAAAACTGTTTTTT. Its translation is CASSADSATNEKLFF.

The CDR3 loop reads CASSVASGTYEQYF. For the CDR3, the DNA is TGTGCCAGCAGCGTAGCTAGCGGTACCTACGAGCAGTACTTC. This chain links TRBV9 with TRBJ2-7; 7 bases fit TRBD2. CDR3 length: 14 residues. V gave up 0 bases and J gave up 2 bases; unmatched junction bases: 2. Germline V gene lookup returns CDR1 SGDLS and CDR2 YYNGEE.

The CDR3 DNA reads TGTGCCAGCAGCCCCCAGGGGGGCCGAGACTCCTACAATGAGCAGTTCTTC. It specifies CASSPQGGRDSYNEQFF. The chain carries TRBV3-1 (or the pseudogene TRBV3-2) and TRBJ2-1, with a tentative D call TRBD1 (7 bases). Looked up from germline, CDR1 is LGHDT and CDR2 is YNNKEL (reference sequence). V was shortened by 4 bases and J by 0 bases, with 16 bases between the two germline ends. This CDR3 is built from 17 residues.

The chain is built from TRBV25-1 and TRBJ2-2, with D perhaps TRBD2 (7 bases). Germline values: CDR1 MGHDK, CDR2 SYGVNS. V shed 7 bases and J shed 6 bases, with 15 bases lying between them. This CDR3 region has 14 residues. CDR3: CASKGGGRPGELFF. CDR3 nucleotides: TGTGCCAGCAAGGGGGGAGGGCGTCCCGGGGAGCTGTTTTTT.

The DNA of the CDR3 is TGTGCCAGCACCACACGACAGGTCGGTGAGCAGTTCTTC. It specifies CASTTRQVGEQFF. This sequence joins TRBV7-2 and TRBJ2-1; D might be TRBD1 (6 bases). This CDR3 is 13 amino acids long. Germline assignment: CDR1 SGHTA and CDR2 FQGNSA. V lost 7 bases and J 9 bases, leaving 16 bases between the germline ends.